This entry is about one TCR beta chain. The data were obtained in a study of T-cell reconstitution after alpha-beta-depleted transplantation in children. Preparation of the TCRbeta library used unique molecular identifiers. TCRdb re-called the PCR reads with MiXCR, one entry per CDR3 protein. The table shows about 200,000 distinct CDR3 sequences, with more than 12% occurring only once. Germline trimming cut 4 bases from V and 8 bases from J; bases unmatched to any gene: 8. The germline CDR1 and CDR2 sequences are LGHDT and YNNKEL (reference sequence). CDR3 size: 16 residues. The gene calls are TRBV3-1 and TRBJ2-1; the match to TRBD2 covers 13 bases. This receptor was taken from a human donor who donated a stem cell graft to a child with acute lymphoblastic leukemia. This sample comprised PBMCs from the stem cell graft donor, obtained from the stem cell graft. The CDR3 here is CASSPFGTSGMDEQFF. CDR3 coding DNA: TGTGCCAGCAGCCCATTCGGGACTAGCGGGATGGATGAGCAGTTCTTC.